Listed below are T cell receptor beta chains from one sample, sequenced in a study of CD8+ T cells in alopecia areata. Sequencing was performed with immunoSEQ multiplex PCR; in TCRdb, only in-frame clones are kept and a portion is missing. The sample includes 110,000 or so clones, roughly two fifths of them seen just once. The sequenced material came from CD4+ T cells sorted from blood. The source of these receptors is a human donor with alopecia areata. Each CDR3 is given with its conserved first and last residue. D genes are given only for firm matches. Some rows have no size entry. The others give once, few or many, or a class for an expanded clone.

j_call v_call d_call cdr3_length clone_size cdr3_aa cdr3_nt
TRBJ1-2 TRBV7-9 NA 16 few CASSNQIDRMSPFYTF TGTGCCAGCAGCAACCAAATAGACCGGATGAGCCCCTTCTACACCTTC
TRBJ2-2 TRBV29-1 TRBD1 14 NA CSVAFPGGTGELFF TGCAGCGTTGCTTTTCCAGGGGGAACTGGGGAGCTGTTTTTT
TRBJ2-1 TRBV9 NA 16 NA CASSVVSGSSYNEQFF TGTGCCAGCAGCGTAGTCTCAGGGTCCTCTTACAATGAGCAGTTCTTC
TRBJ1-5 TRBV29-1 NA 12 few CSVGDGYQPQHF TGCAGCGTAGGGGACGGCTATCAGCCCCAGCATTTT
TRBJ1-5 TRBV28 NA 15 NA CASSQRGQASQPQHF TGTGCCAGCAGCCAAAGAGGACAAGCGTCGCAGCCCCAGCATTTT
TRBJ2-3 TRBV29-1 TRBD2 15 few CSVGTSGGSTDTQYF TGCAGCGTTGGGACTAGCGGGGGCAGCACAGATACGCAGTATTTT
TRBJ2-1 TRBV28 NA 16 NA CASSVGLTSGVNEQFF TGTGCCAGCAGTGTGGGACTCACTAGTGGAGTCAATGAGCAGTTCTTC
TRBJ2-7 TRBV5-1 NA 14 NA CASSLGPGGSEQYF TGCGCCAGCAGCTTGGGCCCCGGAGGTTCCGAGCAGTACTTC
TRBJ1-5 TRBV30 NA 13 NA CAWSPGGVQPQHF TGTGCCTGGAGTCCAGGAGGGGTACAGCCCCAGCATTTT
TRBJ1-1 TRBV29-1 NA 10 NA CSVEFGGAFF TGCAGCGTTGAATTCGGGGGAGCTTTCTTT
TRBJ2-7 TRBV7-2 TRBD1 15 NA CASSAQTGNSYEQYF TGTGCCAGCAGCGCCCAGACAGGGAACTCCTACGAGCAGTACTTC
TRBJ1-2 TRBV23-1 NA 14 NA CASSQSNGCIGYTF TGCGCCAGCAGTCAATCAAACGGGTGTATAGGCTACACCTTC
TRBJ2-3 TRBV29-1 TRBD2 15 few CSVARLAGSPDTQYF TGCAGCGTTGCCCGACTAGCGGGGAGTCCAGATACGCAGTATTTT
TRBJ2-5 TRBV5-1 NA 13 NA CASSLGVQETQYF TGCGCCAGCAGCTTGGGGGTGCAAGAGACCCAGTACTTC
TRBJ2-5 TRBV7-2 NA 15 NA CASSWPSTPQETQYF TGTGCCAGCAGCTGGCCCTCGACACCTCAAGAGACCCAGTACTTC
TRBJ2-3 TRBV7-2 TRBD2 16 few CASSLSSGRETDTQYF TGTGCCAGCAGCTTAAGTAGCGGGAGGGAGACAGATACGCAGTATTTT
TRBJ2-1 TRBV7-6 NA 15 NA CASSLWQGSYNEQFF TGTGCCAGCAGCTTATGGCAGGGCTCCTACAATGAGCAGTTCTTC
TRBJ2-5 TRBV9 NA 14 NA CASSASQGRETQYF TGTGCCAGCAGCGCGTCACAGGGCCGGGAGACCCAGTACTTC
TRBJ2-3 TRBV4-1 TRBD1 16 few CASSPQGQVTTDTQYF TGCGCCAGCAGCCCCCAAGGACAGGTGACCACAGATACGCAGTATTTT
TRBJ2-6 TRBV28 NA 13 few CASRPYPANVLTF TGTGCCAGCAGACCCTATCCGGCCAACGTCCTGACTTTC
TRBJ2-1 TRBV4-3 NA 15 NA CASSPAHSGYNEQFF TGCGCCAGCAGCCCCGCCCACAGCGGGTACAATGAGCAGTTCTTC
TRBJ2-3 TRBV4-3 NA 13 NA CASRSAPVGTQYF TGCGCCAGCAGGTCCGCCCCTGTTGGTACGCAGTATTTT
TRBJ2-3 TRBV9 NA 14 few CASSKASGTDTQYF TGTGCCAGCAGCAAGGCTAGCGGCACAGATACGCAGTATTTT
TRBJ2-1 TRBV29-1 NA 12 few CSGQEGYNEQFF TGCAGCGGACAGGAGGGATACAATGAGCAGTTCTTC
TRBJ2-5 TRBV6-5 NA 13 NA CASSYSTQQLLYF TGTGCCAGCAGTTACTCGACCCAACAGCTCCTATACTTC
TRBJ2-2 TRBV6-5 TRBD1 15 NA CASSLDRASSGELFF TGTGCCAGCAGTCTGGACAGGGCCTCATCCGGGGAGCTGTTTTTT
TRBJ1-2 TRBV29-1 TRBD1 13 few CSVADRGYSGYTF TGCAGCGTGGCCGACAGGGGATACAGTGGCTACACCTTC
TRBJ2-7 TRBV29-1 NA 13 NA CSVATGPDYEQYF TGCAGCGTTGCTACGGGACCCGACTACGAGCAGTACTTC
TRBJ1-2 TRBV29-1 TRBD1 14 few CSDLPGTGAYGYTF TGCAGCGACCTACCCGGGACAGGGGCCTATGGCTACACCTTC
TRBJ2-6 TRBV19 NA 15 NA CASRSVGSGANVLTF TGTGCCAGTAGATCAGTGGGCTCTGGGGCCAACGTCCTGACTTTC
TRBJ2-2 TRBV29-1 NA 12 NA CTLGGNTGELFF TGCACCTTGGGGGGGAACACCGGGGAGCTGTTTTTT
TRBJ2-5 TRBV9 NA 12 few CASSVTEETQYF TGTGCCAGCAGCGTAACTGAAGAGACCCAGTACTTC
TRBJ2-3 TRBV5-1 NA 14 NA CASSRQGFGDTQYF TGCGCCAGCAGCCGACAAGGCTTCGGAGATACGCAGTATTTT
TRBJ2-6 TRBV29-1 NA 15 few CSVEEGVSGANVLTF TGCAGCGTTGAAGAAGGCGTATCTGGGGCCAACGTCCTGACTTTC
TRBJ1-5 TRBV7-9 NA 13 NA CASSLAPYQPQHF TGTGCCAGCAGCTTAGCGCCCTATCAGCCCCAGCATTTT